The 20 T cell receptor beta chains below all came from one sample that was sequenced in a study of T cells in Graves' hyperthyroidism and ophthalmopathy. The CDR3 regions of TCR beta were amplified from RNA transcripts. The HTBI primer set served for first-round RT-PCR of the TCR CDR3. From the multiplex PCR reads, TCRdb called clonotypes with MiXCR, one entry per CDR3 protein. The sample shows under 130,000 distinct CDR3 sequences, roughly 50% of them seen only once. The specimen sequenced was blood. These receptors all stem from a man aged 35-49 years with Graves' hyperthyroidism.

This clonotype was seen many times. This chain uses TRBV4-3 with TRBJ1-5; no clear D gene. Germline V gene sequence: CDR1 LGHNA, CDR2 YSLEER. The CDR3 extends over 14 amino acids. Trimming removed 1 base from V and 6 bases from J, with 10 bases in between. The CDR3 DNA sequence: TGCGCCAGCAGCCAAGGGGCAGCGGGTCAGCCCCAGCATTTT. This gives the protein CASSQGAAGQPQHF.

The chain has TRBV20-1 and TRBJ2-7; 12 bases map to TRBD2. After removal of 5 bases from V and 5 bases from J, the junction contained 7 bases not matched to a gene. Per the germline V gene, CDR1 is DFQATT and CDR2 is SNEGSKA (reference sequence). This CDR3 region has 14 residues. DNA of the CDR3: TGCAGTGCTCCGACTAGCGGGAGCCGGAACGAGCAGTACTTC. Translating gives CSAPTSGSRNEQYF.

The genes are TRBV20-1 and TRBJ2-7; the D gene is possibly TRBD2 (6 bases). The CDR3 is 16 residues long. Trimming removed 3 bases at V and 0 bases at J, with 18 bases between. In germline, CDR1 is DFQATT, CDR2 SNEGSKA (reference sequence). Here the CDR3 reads CSASIGKGRNSYEQYF. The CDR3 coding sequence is TGCAGTGCTAGTATTGGAAAGGGGAGGAACTCCTACGAGCAGTACTTC.

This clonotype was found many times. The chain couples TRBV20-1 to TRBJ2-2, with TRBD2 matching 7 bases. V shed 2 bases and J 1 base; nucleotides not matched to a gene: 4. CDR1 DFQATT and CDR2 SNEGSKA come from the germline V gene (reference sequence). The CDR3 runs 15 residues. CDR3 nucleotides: TGCAGTGCTAGAAGACGGGGGGTGAACACCGGGGAGCTGTTTTTT. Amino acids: CSARRRGVNTGELFF.

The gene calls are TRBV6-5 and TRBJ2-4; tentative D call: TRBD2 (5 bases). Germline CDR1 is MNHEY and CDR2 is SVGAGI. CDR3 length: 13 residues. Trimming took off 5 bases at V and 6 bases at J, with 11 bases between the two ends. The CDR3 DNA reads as TGTGCCAGCAGTCCGACTCGGGGAAACATTCAGTACTTC. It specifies CASSPTRGNIQYF.

The CDR3 here is CSANGLAGYGYTF. The CDR3 coding sequence is TGCAGTGCTAATGGACTAGCGGGATATGGCTACACCTTC. The chain employs TRBV20-1 and TRBJ1-2; D is unresolved. The CDR3 is 13 residues long. Trimming removed 4 bases from V and 5 bases from J, with 14 bases in between. Germline V gives CDR1 DFQATT, CDR2 SNEGSKA (reference sequence).

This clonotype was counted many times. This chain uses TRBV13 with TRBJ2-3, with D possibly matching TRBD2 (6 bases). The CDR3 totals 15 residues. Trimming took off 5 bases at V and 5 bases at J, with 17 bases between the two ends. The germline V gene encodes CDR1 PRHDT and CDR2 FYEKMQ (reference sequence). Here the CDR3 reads CASSKGTPWQDTQYF. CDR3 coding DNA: TGTGCCAGCAGCAAAGGGACTCCCTGGCAAGATACGCAGTATTTT.

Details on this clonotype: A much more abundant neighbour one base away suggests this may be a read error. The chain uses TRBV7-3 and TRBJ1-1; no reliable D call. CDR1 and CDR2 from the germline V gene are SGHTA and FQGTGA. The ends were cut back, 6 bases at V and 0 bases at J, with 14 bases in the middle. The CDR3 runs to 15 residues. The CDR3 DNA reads TGTGCCAGCAGAGGAATGGGGAGCTTGAACACTGAAGCTTTCTTT. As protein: CASRGMGSLNTEAFF.

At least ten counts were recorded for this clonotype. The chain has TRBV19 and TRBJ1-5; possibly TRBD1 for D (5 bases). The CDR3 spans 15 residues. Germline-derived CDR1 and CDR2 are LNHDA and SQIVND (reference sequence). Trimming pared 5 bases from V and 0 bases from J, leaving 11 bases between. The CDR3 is CASSVLQDSNQPQHF. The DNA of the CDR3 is TGTGCCAGTAGTGTGTTACAGGATAGCAATCAGCCCCAGCATTTT.

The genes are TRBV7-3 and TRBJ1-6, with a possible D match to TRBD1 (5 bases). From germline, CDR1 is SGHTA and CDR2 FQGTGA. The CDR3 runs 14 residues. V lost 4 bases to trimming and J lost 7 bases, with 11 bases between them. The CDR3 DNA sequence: TGTGCCAGCAGCTCCGAGCGGGACAATTCACCCCTCCACTTT. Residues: CASSSERDNSPLHF.

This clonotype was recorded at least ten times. The CDR3 coding sequence is TGCGCCAGCAGCTTAGGGACTACCCGGGTGTATGAGCAGTTCTTC. The encoded protein is CASSLGTTRVYEQFF. The chain joins TRBV5-1 to TRBJ2-1, with TRBD2 identical over 7 bases. V shed 2 bases and J 8 bases; nucleotides not matched to a gene: 10. This CDR3 region has 15 residues. Germline V gene lookup returns CDR1 SGHRS and CDR2 YFSETQ.

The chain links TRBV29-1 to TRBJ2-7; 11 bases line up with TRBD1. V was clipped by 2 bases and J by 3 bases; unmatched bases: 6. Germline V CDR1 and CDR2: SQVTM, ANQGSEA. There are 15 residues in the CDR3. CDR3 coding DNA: TGCAGCGTTGAACGCTCCGGGACAGGGGGCTACGAGCAGTACTTC. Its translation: CSVERSGTGGYEQYF.

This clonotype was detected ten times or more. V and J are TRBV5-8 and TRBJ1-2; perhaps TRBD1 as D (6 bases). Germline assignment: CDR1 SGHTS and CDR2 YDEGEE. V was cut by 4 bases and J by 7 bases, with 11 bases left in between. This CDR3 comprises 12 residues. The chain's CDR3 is CASSRGKSGYTF. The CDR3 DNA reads TGTGCCAGCAGCAGGGGGAAGAGTGGCTACACCTTC.

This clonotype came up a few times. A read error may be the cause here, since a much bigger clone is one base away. For the CDR3, the DNA is TGCGCCAGCAGCCCGGGCTGGGAGGCTGGAAACACCATATATTTT. Translating it yields CASSPGWEAGNTIYF. The chain recombines TRBV5-1 with TRBJ1-3, with D unclear. CDR3 length equals 15 residues. V dropped 4 bases and J dropped 2 bases, with 13 bases sitting between them. The germline CDR1 and CDR2 sequences are SGHRS and YFSETQ. The full variable domain, with the rest looked up from reference TRBV5-1 and TRBJ1-3, is KAGVTQTPRYLIKTRGQQVTLSCSPISGHRSVSWYQQTPGQGLQFLFEYFSETQRNKGNFPGRFSGRQFSNSRSEMNVSTLELGDSALYLCASSPGWEAGNTIYFGEGSWLTVV.

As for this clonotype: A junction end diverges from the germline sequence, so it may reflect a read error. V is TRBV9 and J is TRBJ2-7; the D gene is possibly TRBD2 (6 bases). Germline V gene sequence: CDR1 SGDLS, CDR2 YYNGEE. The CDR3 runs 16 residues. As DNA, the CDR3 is TGTGTCAGCAGCCCCCGGAGGGAAGGGGACGGGTACGAGCAGTACTTC. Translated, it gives CVSSPRREGDGYEQYF.

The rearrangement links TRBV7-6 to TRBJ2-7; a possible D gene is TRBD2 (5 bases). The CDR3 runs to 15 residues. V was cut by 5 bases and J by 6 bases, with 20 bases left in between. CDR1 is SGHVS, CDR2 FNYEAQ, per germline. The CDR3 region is CASSGSRVQRCEQYF. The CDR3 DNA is TGTGCCAGCAGCGGATCGCGGGTCCAACGGTGCGAGCAGTACTTC. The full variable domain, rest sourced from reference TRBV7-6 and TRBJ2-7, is GAGVSQSPRYKVTKRGQDVALRCDPISGHVSLYWYRQALGQGPEFLTYFNYEAQQDKSGLPNDRFSAERPEGSISTLTIQRTEQRDSAMYRCASSGSRVQRCEQYFGPGTRLTVT.

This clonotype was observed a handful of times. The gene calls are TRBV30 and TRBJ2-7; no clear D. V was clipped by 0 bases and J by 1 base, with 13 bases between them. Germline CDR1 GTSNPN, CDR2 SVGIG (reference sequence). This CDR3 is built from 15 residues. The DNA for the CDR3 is TGTGCCTGGAGTGTACAAGGGAAGAAATCCTACGAGCAGTACTTC. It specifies CAWSVQGKKSYEQYF.

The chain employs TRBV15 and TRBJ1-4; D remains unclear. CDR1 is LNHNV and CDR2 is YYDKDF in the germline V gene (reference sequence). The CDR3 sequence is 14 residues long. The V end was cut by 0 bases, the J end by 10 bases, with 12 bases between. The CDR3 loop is CATSRDRSSGKLFF. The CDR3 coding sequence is TGTGCCACCAGCAGAGATCGGAGCTCTGGAAAACTGTTTTTT.

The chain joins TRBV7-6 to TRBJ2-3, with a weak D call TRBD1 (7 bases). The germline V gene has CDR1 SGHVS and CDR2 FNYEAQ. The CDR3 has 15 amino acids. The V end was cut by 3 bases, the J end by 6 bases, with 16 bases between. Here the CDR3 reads CASSLQGGERDTQYF. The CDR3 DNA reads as TGTGCCAGCAGCTTGCAGGGGGGAGAAAGGGATACGCAGTATTTT.

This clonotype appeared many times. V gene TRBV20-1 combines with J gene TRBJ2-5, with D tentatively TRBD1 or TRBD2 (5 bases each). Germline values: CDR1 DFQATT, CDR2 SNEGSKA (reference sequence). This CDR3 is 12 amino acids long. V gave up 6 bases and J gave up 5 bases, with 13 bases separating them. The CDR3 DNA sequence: TGCAGTGCCCGACGGGGACGGGAGACCCAGTACTTC. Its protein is CSARRGRETQYF.